These 5 T cell receptor beta chains share one sample of origin, sequenced in a study of cytomegalovirus exposure and HLA in healthy donors. The primer mix had 60 Vbeta and 13 Jbeta primers. Only in-frame clones appear in the TCRdb table, and some are missing; sequencing was by immunoSEQ multiplex PCR. The table has 100,000 to 150,000 clones, approximately 84% seen once. The material sequenced was PBMCs. The receptors shown here come from a boy younger than 10 in good health and CMV-seronegative.

The chain joins TRBV4-3 to TRBJ2-1; TRBD1 matches 12 bases. The CDR3 runs to 16 residues. The trim removed 0 bases at V and 8 bases at J, leaving 5 bases unmatched. The germline gives CDR1 LGHNA, CDR2 YSLEER. This CDR3 reads CASSQDLGQGADEQFF. The CDR3 nucleotides are TGCGCCAGCAGCCAAGATTTGGGACAGGGGGCCGATGAGCAGTTCTTC.

This clone occurred once. The CDR3 loop reads CASSGKTNYGYTF. The CDR3 DNA reads TGTGCCAGCAGCGGGAAGACTAACTATGGCTACACCTTC. The genes are TRBV6-5 and TRBJ1-2; no firm D call. Germline values: CDR1 MNHEY, CDR2 SVGAGI. CDR3 length equals 13 residues. Trimming cost V 6 bases and J 0 bases, with 8 bases left between them.

The V and J genes are TRBV27 and TRBJ2-5; 13 bases line up with TRBD2. Germline loops: CDR1 MNHEY, CDR2 SMNVEV (reference sequence). CDR3 length: 20 residues. J lost 5 bases, V lost 4 bases, and 19 bases had no gene match. In DNA form, the CDR3 reads TGTGCCAGCAGTTCTCTGGAATGGACTAGCGGGGGTTGGATGCGGGAGACCCAGTACTTC. This encodes CASSSLEWTSGGWMRETQYF.

With regard to this clone: A read error may produce the germline difference seen at one junction end. The rearrangement links TRBV19 to TRBJ1-5, with a tentative D call TRBD1 (6 bases). The CDR3 contains 15 residues. In germline, CDR1 is LNHDA, CDR2 SQIVND (reference sequence). For the CDR3, the DNA is TGTGCCAGTAGTATAGGGGGGCAGACCTATCAGGCCCAGCATTTT. Protein: CASSIGGQTYQAQHF.

The chain has TRBV28 and TRBJ1-5; 7 nucleotides line up with TRBD1. Per germline, CDR1 MDHEN and CDR2 SYDVKM. The CDR3 sequence is 17 residues long. The V gene end was trimmed by 3 bases and the J gene end by 0 bases; junction bases not matched to a gene: 8. CDR3 sequence reads: CASSLTMDRHSNQPQHF. In DNA form, the CDR3 reads TGTGCCAGCAGTTTGACGATGGACAGGCATAGCAATCAGCCCCAGCATTTT.